This TCR beta chain was profiled in a study of blood T cell repertoires in COVID-19. Cohort placement rested on clinical history that participants reported themselves. V was clipped by 3 bases and J by 4 bases, with 9 bases between them. CDR1 is LNHNV and CDR2 is YYDKDF in the germline V gene (reference sequence). This CDR3 is built from 14 residues. This clone has only one observation. The data were produced by immunoSEQ multiplex PCR, yet TCRdb's version contains in-frame clones alone and is incomplete. Of 380,000 or so clones listed, around 87% are singletons. The chain couples TRBV15 to TRBJ2-2; D possibly corresponds to TRBD2 (5 bases). The clonotype originates from a man aged 30 to 45 who had recovered from COVID-19. Sequences were obtained from PBMCs or T cells enriched from blood (not recorded which). Here the CDR3 reads CATSSIGLTGELFF. The DNA of the CDR3 is TGTGCCACCAGCAGCATAGGACTCACCGGGGAGCTGTTTTTT.